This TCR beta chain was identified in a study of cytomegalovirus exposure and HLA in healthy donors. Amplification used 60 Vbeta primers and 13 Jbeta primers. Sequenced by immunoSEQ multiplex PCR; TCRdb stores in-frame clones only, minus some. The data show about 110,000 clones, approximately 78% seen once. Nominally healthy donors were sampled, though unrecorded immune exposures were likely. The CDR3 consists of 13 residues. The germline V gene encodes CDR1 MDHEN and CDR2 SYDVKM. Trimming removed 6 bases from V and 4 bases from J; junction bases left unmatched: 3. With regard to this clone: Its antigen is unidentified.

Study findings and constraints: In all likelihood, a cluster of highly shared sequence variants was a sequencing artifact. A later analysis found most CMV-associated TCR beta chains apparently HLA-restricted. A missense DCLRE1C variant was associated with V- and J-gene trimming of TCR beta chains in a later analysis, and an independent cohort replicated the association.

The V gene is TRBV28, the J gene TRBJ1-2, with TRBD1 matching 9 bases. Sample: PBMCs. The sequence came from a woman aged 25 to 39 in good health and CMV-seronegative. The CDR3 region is CASSRDRVYGYTF. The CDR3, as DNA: TGTGCCAGCAGCCGGGACAGGGTCTATGGCTACACCTTC.